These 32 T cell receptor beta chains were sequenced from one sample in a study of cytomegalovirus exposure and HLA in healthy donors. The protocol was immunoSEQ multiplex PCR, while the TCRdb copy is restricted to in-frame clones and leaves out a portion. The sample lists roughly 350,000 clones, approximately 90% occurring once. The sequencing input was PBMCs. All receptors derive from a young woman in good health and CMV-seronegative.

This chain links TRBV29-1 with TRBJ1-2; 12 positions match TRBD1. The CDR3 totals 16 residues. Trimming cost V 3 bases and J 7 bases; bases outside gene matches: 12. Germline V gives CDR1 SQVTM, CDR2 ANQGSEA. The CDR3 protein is CSVEVPVPGQGAGYTF. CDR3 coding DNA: TGCAGCGTTGAGGTTCCCGTACCGGGACAGGGGGCTGGCTACACCTTC.

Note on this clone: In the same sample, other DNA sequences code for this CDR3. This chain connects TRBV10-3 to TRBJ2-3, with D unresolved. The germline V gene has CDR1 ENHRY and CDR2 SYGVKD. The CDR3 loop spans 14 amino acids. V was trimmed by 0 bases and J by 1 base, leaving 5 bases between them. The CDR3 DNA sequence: TGTGCCATCAGTGAGTCGACTGGCACAGATACGCAGTATTTT. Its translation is CAISESTGTDTQYF.

CDR3 DNA sequence: TGTGCCAGCAATAGGAGGGGCTCCGGGGAGCTGTTTTTT. It yields the protein CASNRRGSGELFF. The chain employs TRBV2 and TRBJ2-2, with D possibly being TRBD2 (6 bases). The ends were cut back, 7 bases at V and 6 bases at J, with 12 bases in the middle. Germline loops: CDR1 SNHLY, CDR2 FYNNEI. This CDR3 has 13 amino acids.

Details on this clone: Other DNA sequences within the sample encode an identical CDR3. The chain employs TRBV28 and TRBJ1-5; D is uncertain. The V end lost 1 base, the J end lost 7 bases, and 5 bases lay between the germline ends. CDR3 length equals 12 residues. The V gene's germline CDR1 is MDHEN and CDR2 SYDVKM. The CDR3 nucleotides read TGTGCCAGCAGTTTATCGGGGCAGCCCCAGCATTTT. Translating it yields CASSLSGQPQHF.

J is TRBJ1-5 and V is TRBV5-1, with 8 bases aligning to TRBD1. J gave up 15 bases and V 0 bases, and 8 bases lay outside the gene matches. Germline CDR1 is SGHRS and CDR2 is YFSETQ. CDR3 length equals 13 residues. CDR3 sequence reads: CASSLDGQGFPHF. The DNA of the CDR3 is TGCGCCAGCAGCTTGGACGGACAGGGTTTTCCGCATTTT.

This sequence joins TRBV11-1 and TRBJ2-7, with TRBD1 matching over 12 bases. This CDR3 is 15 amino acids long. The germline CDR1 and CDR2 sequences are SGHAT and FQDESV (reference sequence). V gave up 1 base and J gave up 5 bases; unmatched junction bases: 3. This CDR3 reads CASSLGDRGPNEQYF. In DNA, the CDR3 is TGTGCCAGCAGCTTAGGGGACAGGGGGCCGAACGAGCAGTACTTC.

The CDR3 nucleotides are TGCGCCAGCAGCCAAGACCCCGGGGAGACCCAGTACTTC. The encoded protein is CASSQDPGETQYF. The chain carries TRBV4-3 and TRBJ2-5, with unresolved D. Germline V gives CDR1 LGHNA, CDR2 YSLEER. The length of the CDR3 is 13 residues. V was cut by 0 bases and J by 5 bases, with 7 bases left in between.

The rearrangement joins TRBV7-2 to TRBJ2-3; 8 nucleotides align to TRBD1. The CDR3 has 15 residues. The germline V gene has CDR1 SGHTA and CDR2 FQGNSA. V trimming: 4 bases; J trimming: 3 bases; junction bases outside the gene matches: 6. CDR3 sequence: CASSYGQGGTDTQYF. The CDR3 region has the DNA TGTGCCAGCAGCTACGGACAGGGTGGAACAGATACGCAGTATTTT.

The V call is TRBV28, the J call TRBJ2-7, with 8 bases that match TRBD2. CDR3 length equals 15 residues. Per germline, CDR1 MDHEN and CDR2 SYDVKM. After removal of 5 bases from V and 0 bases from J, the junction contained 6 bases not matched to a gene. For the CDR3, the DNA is TGTGCCAGCAGTCTTAGCGGGGCAAGCTCCTACGAGCAGTACTTC. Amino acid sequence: CASSLSGASSYEQYF.

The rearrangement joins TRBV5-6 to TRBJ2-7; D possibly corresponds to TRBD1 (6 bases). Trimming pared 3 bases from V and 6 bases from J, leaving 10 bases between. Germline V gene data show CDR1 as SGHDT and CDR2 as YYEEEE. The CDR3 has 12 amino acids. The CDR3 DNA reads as TGTGCCAGCAGCTACCAGGGGCCCGAGCAGTACTTC. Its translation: CASSYQGPEQYF.

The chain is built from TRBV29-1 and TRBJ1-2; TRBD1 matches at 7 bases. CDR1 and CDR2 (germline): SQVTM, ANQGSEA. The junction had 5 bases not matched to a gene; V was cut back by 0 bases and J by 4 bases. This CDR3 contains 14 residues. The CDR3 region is CSVEEGQEPYGYTF. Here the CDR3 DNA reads TGCAGCGTTGAAGAAGGACAGGAGCCCTATGGCTACACCTTC.

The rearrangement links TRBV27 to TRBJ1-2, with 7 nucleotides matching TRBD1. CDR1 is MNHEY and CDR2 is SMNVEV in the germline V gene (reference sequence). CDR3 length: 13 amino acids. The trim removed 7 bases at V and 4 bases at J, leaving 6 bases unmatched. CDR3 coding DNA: TGTGCCAGCACCACCGACAGGGCCTATGGCTACACCTTC. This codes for CASTTDRAYGYTF.

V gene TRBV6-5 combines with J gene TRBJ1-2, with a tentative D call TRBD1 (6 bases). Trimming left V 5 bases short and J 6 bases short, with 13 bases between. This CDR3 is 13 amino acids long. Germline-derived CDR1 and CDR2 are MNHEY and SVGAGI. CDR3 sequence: CASSQQGFDGYTF. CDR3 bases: TGTGCCAGCAGTCAACAGGGTTTTGATGGCTACACCTTC.

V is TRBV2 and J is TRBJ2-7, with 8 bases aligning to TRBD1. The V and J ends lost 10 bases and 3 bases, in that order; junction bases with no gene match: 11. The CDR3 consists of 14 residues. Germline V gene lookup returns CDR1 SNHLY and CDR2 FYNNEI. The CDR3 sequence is CATTGTGFDYEQYF. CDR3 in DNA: TGTGCCACAACGGGGACAGGATTCGACTACGAGCAGTACTTC.

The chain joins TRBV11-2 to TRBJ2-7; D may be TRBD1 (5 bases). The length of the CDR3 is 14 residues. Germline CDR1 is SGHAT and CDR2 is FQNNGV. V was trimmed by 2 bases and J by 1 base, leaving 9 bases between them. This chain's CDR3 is CASSLRSGSYEQYF. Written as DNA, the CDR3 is TGTGCCAGCAGCTTAAGGTCAGGGTCCTACGAGCAGTACTTC.

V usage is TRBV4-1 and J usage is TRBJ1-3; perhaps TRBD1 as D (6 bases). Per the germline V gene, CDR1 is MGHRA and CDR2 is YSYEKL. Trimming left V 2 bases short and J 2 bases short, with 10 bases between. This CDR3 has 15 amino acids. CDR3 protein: CASSQNRETGNTIYF. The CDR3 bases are TGCGCCAGCAGCCAAAACAGGGAGACTGGAAACACCATATATTTT.

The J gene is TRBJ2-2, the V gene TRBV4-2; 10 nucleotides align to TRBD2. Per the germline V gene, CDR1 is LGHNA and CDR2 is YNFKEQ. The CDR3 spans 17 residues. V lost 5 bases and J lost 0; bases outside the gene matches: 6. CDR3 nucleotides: TGTGCCAGCAGCACCCTTCTAGCGGGGGCGAACACCGGGGAGCTGTTTTTT. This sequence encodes CASSTLLAGANTGELFF.

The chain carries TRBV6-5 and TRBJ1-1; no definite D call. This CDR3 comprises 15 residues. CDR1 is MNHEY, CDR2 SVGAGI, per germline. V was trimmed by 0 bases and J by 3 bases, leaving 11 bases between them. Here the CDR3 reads CASSYSVVGDTEAFF. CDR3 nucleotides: TGTGCCAGCAGTTACTCTGTGGTCGGGGACACTGAAGCTTTCTTT.

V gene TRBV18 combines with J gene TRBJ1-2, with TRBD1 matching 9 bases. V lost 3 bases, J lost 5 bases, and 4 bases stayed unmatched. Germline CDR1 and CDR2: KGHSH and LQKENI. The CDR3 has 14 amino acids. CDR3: CASSPSGQGYGYTF. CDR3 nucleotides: TGTGCCAGCTCACCTAGCGGACAGGGGTATGGCTACACCTTC.

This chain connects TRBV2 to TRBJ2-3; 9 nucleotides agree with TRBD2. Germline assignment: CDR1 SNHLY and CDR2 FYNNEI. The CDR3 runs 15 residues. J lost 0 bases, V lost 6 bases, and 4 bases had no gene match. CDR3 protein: CASRSGRLSTDTQYF. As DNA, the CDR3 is TGTGCCAGCAGAAGCGGGAGGCTTAGCACAGATACGCAGTATTTT.

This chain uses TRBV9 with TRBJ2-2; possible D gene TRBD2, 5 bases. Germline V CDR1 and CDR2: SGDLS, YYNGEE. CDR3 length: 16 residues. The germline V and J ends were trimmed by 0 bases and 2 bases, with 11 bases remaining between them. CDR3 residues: CASSVAWTPNTGELFF. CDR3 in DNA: TGTGCCAGCAGCGTAGCTTGGACTCCTAACACCGGGGAGCTGTTTTTT.

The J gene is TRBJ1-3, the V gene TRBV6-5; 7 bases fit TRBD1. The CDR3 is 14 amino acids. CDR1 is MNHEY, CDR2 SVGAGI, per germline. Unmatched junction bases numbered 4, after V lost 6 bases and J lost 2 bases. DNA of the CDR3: TGTGCCAGCAGACTGACAGGGCCTGGAAACACCATATATTTT. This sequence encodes CASRLTGPGNTIYF.

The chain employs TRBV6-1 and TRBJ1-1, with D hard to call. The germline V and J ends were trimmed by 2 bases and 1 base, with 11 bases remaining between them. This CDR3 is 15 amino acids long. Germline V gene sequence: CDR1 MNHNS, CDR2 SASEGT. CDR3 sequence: CASSERFGGNTEAFF. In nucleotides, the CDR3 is TGTGCCAGCAGTGAAAGATTTGGAGGGAACACTGAAGCTTTCTTT.

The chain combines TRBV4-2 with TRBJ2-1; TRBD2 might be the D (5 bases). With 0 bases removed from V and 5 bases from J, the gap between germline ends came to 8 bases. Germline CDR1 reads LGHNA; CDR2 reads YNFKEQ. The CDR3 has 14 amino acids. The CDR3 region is CASSQDSRDNEQFF. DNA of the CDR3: TGTGCCAGCAGCCAAGACTCGCGGGACAATGAGCAGTTCTTC.

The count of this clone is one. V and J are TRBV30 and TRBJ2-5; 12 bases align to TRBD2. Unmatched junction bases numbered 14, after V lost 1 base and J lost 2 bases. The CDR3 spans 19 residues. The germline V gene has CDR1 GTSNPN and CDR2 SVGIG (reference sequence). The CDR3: CAWSAKTGLAGPVQETQYF. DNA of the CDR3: TGTGCCTGGAGTGCCAAGACTGGACTAGCGGGACCCGTACAAGAGACCCAGTACTTC.

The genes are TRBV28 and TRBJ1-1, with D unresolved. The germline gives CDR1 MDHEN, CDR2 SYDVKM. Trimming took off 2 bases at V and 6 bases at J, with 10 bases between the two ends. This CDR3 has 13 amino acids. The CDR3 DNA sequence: TGTGCCAGCAGTTTACCGCCTAATCCTGAAGCTTTCTTT. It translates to CASSLPPNPEAFF. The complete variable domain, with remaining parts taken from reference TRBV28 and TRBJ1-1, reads DVKVTQSSRYLVKRTGEKVFLECVQDMDHENMFWYRQDPGLGLRLIYFSYDVKMKEKGDIPEGYSVSREKKERFSLILESASTNQTSMYLCASSLPPNPEAFFGQGTRLTVV.

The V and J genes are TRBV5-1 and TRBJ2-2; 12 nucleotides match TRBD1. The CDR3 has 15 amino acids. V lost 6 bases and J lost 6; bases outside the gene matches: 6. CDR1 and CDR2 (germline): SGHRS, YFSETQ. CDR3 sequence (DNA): TGCGCCAGCATCATGGGACAGGGGGCGGCCGGGGAGCTGTTTTTT. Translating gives CASIMGQGAAGELFF.

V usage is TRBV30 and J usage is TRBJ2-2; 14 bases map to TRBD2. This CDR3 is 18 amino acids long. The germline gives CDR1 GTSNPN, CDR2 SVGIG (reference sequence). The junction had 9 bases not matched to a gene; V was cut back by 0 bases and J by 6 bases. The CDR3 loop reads CAWSVSRKTSGRAGELFF. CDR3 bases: TGTGCCTGGAGTGTTAGCCGAAAGACTAGCGGGAGGGCCGGGGAGCTGTTTTTT.

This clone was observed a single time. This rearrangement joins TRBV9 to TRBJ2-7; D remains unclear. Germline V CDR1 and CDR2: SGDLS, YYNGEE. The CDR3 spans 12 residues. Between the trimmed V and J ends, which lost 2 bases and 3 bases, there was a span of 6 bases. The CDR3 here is CASSVNNYEQYF. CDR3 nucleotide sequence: TGTGCCAGCAGCGTGAACAACTACGAGCAGTACTTC.

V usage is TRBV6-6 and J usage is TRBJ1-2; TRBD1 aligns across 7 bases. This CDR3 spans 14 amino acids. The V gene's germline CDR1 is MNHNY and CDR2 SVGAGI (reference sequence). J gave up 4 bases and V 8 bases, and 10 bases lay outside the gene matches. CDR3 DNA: TGTGCCAGCGGACTTAGGGGGCTCGGCTATGGCTACACCTTC. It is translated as CASGLRGLGYGYTF.

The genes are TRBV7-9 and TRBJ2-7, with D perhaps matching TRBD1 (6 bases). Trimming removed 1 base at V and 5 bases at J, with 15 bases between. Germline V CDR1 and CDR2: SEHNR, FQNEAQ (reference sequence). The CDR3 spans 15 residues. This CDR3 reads CASSLGYGGLNEQYF. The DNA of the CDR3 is TGTGCCAGCAGCTTAGGTTATGGGGGCTTAAACGAGCAGTACTTC.

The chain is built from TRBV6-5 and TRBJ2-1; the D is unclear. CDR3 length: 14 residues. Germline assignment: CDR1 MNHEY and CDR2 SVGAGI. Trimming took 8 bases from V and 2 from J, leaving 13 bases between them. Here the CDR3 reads CASRRGHTYNEQFF. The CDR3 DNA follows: TGTGCCAGCCGGCGTGGGCATACCTACAATGAGCAGTTCTTC.